This TCR beta chain came from a study of blood T cell repertoires in COVID-19. In the original processing: Reference gene primer amplification gave nucleated cell count estimates. TCRdb's table, derived via immunoSEQ multiplex PCR, lists solely in-frame clones and lacks some. Clone size and V and J calls were adopted from that table, with D and trimming inferred from the DNA. The sample contains 300,000 to 350,000 clones, roughly 88% of which appear only once. Study members were between 18 and 89 years old and lived in approximately 25 US regions. Participants reported their clinical history, and cohort assignment relied on those reports. This clonotype originated in a young man who had recovered from COVID-19. Sequenced input: PBMCs or T cells enriched from blood (not recorded which).

The CDR3, as DNA: TGTGCCAGCAGCGTAGGGGCAGGCGGGTCACCCCTCCACTTT. It codes for CASSVGAGGSPLHF. The chain employs TRBV9 and TRBJ1-6; D remains unclear. The CDR3 length is 14 residues. V dropped 0 bases and J dropped 10 bases, with 11 bases sitting between them. The germline V gene encodes CDR1 SGDLS and CDR2 YYNGEE.